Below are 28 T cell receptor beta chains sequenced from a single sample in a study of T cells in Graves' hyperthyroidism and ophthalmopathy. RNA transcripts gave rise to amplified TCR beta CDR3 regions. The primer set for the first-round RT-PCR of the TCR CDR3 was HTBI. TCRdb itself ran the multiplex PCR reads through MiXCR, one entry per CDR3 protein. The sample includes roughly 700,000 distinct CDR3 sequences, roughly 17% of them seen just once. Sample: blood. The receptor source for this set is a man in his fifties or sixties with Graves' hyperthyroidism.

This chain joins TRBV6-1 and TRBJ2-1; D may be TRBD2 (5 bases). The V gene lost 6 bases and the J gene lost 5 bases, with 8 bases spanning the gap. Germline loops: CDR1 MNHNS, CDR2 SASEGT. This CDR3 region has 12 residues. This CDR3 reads CASRLGNNEQFF. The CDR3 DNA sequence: TGTGCCAGCAGACTAGGGAACAATGAGCAGTTCTTC.

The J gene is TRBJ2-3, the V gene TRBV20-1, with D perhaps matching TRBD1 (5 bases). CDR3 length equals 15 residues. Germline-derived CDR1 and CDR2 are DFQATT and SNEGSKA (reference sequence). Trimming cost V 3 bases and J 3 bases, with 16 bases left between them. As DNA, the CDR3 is TGCAGTGCTAGTAAGGGGAATCTAAGGACAGATACGCAGTATTTT. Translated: CSASKGNLRTDTQYF.

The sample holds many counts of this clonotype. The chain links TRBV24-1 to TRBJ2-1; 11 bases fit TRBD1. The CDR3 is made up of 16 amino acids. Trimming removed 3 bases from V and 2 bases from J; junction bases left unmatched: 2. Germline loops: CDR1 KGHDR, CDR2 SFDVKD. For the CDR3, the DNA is TGTGCCACCAGTGATCTGGGACAGGGGGCCTACAATGAGCAGTTCTTC. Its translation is CATSDLGQGAYNEQFF.

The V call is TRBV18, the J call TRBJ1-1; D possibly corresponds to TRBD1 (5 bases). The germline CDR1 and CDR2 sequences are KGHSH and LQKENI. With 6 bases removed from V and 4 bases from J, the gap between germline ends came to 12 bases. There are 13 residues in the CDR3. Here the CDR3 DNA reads TGTGCCAGCTCGACAACGGGGCCCACTGAAGCTTTCTTT. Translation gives CASSTTGPTEAFF.

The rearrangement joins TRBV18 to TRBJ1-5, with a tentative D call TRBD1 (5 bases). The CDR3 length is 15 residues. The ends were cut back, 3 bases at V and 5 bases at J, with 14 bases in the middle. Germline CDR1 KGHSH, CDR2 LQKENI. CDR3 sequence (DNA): TGTGCCAGCTCACCTACCGGGACTTGGGATCAGCCCCAGCATTTT. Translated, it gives CASSPTGTWDQPQHF.

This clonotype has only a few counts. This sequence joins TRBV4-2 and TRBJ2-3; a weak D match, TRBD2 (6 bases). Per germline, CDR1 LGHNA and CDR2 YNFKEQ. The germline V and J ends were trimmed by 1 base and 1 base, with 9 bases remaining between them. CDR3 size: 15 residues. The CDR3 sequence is CASSQAASGTDTQYF. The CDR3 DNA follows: TGTGCCAGCAGCCAAGCGGCTAGCGGCACAGATACGCAGTATTTT.

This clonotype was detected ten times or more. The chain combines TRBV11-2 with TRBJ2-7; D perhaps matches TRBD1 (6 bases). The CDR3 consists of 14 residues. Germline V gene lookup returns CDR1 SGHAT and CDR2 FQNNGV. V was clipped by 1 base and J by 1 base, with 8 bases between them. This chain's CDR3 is CASSLATGSYEQYF. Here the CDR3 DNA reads TGTGCCAGCAGCTTAGCTACAGGGTCCTACGAGCAGTACTTC.

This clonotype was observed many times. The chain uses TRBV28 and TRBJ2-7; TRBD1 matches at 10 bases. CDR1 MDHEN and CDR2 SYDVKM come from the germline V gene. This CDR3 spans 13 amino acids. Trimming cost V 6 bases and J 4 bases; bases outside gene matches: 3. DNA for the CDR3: TGTGCCAGCAGACGACAGGGGGCTTACGAGCAGTACTTC. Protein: CASRRQGAYEQYF.

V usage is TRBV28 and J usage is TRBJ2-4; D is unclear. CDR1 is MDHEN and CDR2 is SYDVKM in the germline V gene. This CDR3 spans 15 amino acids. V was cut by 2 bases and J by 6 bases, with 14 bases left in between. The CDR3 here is CASSLDQVTTNIQYF. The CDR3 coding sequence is TGTGCCAGCAGTTTAGATCAGGTCACCACAAACATTCAGTACTTC.

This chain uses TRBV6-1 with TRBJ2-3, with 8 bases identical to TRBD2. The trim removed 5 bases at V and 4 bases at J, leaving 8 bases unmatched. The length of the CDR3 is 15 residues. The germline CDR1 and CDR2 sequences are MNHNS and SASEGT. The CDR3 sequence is CASSPKVREADTQYF. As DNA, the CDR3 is TGTGCCAGCAGTCCCAAGGTGCGGGAGGCAGATACGCAGTATTTT.

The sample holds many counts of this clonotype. CDR3 sequence: CASSRTKTTTGRENEQFF. CDR3 in DNA: TGTGCCAGCAGCCGTACAAAAACTACGACAGGCCGGGAGAATGAGCAGTTCTTC. The rearrangement uses TRBV7-9 and TRBJ2-1, with D perhaps given as TRBD1 or TRBD2 (6 bases each). The V gene lost 5 bases and the J gene lost 7 bases, with 27 bases spanning the gap. The length of the CDR3 is 18 residues. Germline V lookup: CDR1 SEHNR, CDR2 FQNEAQ (reference sequence).

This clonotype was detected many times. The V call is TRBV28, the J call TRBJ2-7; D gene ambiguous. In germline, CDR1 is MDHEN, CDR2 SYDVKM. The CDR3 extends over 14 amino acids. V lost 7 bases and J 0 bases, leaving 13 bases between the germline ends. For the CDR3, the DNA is TGTGCCAGCATCCCCAGCCTCCTCTCCTACGAGCAGTACTTC. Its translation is CASIPSLLSYEQYF.

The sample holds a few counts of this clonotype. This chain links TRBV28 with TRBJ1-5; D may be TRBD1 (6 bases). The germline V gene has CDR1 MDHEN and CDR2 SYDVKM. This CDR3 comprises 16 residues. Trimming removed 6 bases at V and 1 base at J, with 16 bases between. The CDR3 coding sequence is TGTGCCAGCAGAGAGGGGGGGGCGATAAGCAATCAGCCCCAGCATTTT. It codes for CASREGGAISNQPQHF. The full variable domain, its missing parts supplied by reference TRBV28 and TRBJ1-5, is DVKVTQSSRYLVKRTGEKVFLECVQDMDHENMFWYRQDPGLGLRLIYFSYDVKMKEKGDIPEGYSVSREKKERFSLILESASTNQTSMYLCASREGGAISNQPQHFGDGTRLSIL.

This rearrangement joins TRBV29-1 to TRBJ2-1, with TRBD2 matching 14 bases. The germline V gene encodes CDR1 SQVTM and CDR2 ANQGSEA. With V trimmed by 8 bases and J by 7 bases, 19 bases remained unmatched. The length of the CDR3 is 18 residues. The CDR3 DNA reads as TGCAGCTCTACATCCGGGACTAGCGGGAGAATGGGGACTAATGAGCAGTTCTTC. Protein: CSSTSGTSGRMGTNEQFF.

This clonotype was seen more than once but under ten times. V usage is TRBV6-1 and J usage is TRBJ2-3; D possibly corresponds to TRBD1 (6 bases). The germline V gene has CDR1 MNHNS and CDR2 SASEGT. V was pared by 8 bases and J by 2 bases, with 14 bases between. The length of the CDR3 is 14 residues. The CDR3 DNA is TGTGCCAGCTCGTGGACAGCCAACACAGATACGCAGTATTTT. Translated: CASSWTANTDTQYF.

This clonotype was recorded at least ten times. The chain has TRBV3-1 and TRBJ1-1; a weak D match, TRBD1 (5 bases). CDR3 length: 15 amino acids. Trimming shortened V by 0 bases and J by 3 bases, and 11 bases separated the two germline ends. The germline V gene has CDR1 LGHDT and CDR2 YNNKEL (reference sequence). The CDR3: CASSQDDRGDTEAFF. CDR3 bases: TGTGCCAGCAGCCAAGATGACCGGGGGGACACTGAAGCTTTCTTT.

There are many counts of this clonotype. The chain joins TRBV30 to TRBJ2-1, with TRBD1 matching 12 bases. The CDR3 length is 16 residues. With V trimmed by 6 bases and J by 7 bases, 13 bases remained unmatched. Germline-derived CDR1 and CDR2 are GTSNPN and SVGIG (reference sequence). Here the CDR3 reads CACSTGTGGQWNEQFF. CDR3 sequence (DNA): TGTGCCTGCAGCACCGGGACAGGGGGCCAGTGGAATGAGCAGTTCTTC.

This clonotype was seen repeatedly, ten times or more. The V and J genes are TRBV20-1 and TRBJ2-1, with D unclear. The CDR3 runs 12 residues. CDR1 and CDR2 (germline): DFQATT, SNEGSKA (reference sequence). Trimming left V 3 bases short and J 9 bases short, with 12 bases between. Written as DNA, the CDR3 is TGCAGTGCTAGTGGCCTAGTGCGTGAGCAGTTCTTC. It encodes CSASGLVREQFF.

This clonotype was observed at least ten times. For the CDR3, the DNA is TGTGCCACCAGCAGAGATGATGGCGTCCGATACATGGGGGATCAGCCCCAGCATTTT. Protein product: CATSRDDGVRYMGDQPQHF. This rearrangement joins TRBV15 to TRBJ1-5; tentatively, D is TRBD1 (5 bases). The CDR3 length is 19 residues. The V gene lost 0 bases and the J gene lost 5 bases, with 23 bases spanning the gap. The germline V gene encodes CDR1 LNHNV and CDR2 YYDKDF (reference sequence).

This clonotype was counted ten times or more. Written as DNA, the CDR3 is TGTGCCAGCAGCTTATTCGCAGGGGACCCCACCGGGGAGCTGTTTTTT. Its translation: CASSLFAGDPTGELFF. The chain employs TRBV11-2 and TRBJ2-2, with D tentatively TRBD1 (6 bases). The length of the CDR3 is 16 residues. Germline-derived CDR1 and CDR2 are SGHAT and FQNNGV. V was shortened by 2 bases and J by 4 bases, with 14 bases between the two germline ends.

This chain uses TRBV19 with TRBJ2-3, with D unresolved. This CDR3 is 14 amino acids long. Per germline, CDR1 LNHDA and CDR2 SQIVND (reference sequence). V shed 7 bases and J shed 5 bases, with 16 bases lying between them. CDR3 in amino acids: CASTATGPQDTQYF. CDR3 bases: TGTGCCAGTACCGCGACTGGACCCCAAGATACGCAGTATTTT.

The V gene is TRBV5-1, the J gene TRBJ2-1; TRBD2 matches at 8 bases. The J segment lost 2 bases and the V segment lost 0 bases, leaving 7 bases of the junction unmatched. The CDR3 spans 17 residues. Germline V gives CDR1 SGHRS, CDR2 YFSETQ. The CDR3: CASSLAIDGRAYNEQFF. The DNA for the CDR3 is TGCGCCAGCAGCTTGGCCATCGACGGGAGGGCCTACAATGAGCAGTTCTTC.

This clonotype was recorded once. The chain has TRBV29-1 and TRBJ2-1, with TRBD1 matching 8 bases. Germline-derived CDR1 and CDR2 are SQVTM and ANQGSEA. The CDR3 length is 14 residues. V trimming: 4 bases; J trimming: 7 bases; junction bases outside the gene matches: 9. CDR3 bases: TGCAGCGTTGGGACAGGGTTCGGTGGGAATGAGCAGTTCTTC. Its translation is CSVGTGFGGNEQFF.

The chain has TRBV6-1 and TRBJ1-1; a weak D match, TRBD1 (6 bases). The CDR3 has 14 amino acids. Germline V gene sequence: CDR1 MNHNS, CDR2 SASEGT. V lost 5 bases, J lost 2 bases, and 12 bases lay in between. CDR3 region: CASSSETGNTEAFF. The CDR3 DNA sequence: TGTGCCAGCAGTTCAGAGACAGGAAACACTGAAGCTTTCTTT.

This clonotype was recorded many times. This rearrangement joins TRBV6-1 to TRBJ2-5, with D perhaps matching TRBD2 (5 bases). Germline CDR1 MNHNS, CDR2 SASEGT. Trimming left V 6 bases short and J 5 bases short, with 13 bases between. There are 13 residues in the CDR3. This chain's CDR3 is CASSLARRETQYF. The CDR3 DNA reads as TGTGCCAGCAGCCTAGCCCGACGGGAGACCCAGTACTTC.

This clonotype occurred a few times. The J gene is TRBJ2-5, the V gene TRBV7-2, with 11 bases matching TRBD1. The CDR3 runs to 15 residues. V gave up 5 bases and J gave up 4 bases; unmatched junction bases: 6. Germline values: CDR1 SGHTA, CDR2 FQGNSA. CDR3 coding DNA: TGTGCCAGCAGCCGCCGGACAGGGGGCGGAGAGACCCAGTACTTC. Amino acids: CASSRRTGGGETQYF.

The CDR3: CASRTGDGFNNEQFF. CDR3 bases: TGCGCCAGCAGGACCGGCGATGGTTTTAACAATGAGCAGTTCTTC. The chain joins TRBV4-1 to TRBJ2-1, with D hard to call. Germline CDR1 MGHRA, CDR2 YSYEKL. This CDR3 is 15 amino acids long. Trimming took 6 bases from V and 5 from J, leaving 17 bases between them.

The CDR3 nucleotides read TGTGCCAGCAGCCGATACTTGGGCTACACCTTC. It encodes CASSRYLGYTF. The V and J genes are TRBV7-9 and TRBJ1-2; D call uncertain. Trimming left V 5 bases short and J 8 bases short, with 9 bases between. CDR3 length: 11 residues. Germline V gives CDR1 SEHNR, CDR2 FQNEAQ (reference sequence). The full variable domain, completed using reference TRBV7-9 and TRBJ1-2, is DTGVSQNPRHKITKRGQNVTFRCDPISEHNRLYWYRQTLGQGPEFLTYFQNEAQLEKSRLLSDRFSAERPKGSFSTLEIQRTEQGDSAMYLCASSRYLGYTFGSGTRLTVV.